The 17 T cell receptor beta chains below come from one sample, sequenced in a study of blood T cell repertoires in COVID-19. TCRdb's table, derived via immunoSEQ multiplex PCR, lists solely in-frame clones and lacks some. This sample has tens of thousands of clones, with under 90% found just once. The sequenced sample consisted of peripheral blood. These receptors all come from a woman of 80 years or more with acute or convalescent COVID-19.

The CDR3 sequence: CASSTMGSQGSLYEQYF. CDR3 nucleotides: TGTGCCAGTAGTACCATGGGGTCACAGGGTAGTCTCTACGAGCAGTACTTC. The V call is TRBV19, the J call TRBJ2-7, with D possibly matching TRBD1 (6 bases). V was trimmed by 4 bases and J by 3 bases, leaving 22 bases between them. The CDR3 sequence is 17 residues long. Germline CDR1 reads LNHDA; CDR2 reads SQIVND (reference sequence).

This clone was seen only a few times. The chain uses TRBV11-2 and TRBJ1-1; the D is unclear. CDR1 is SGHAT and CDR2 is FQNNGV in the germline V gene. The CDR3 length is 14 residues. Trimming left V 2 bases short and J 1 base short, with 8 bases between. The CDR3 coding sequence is TGTGCCAGCAGCTTAACCCGAGGGAACACTGAAGCTTTCTTT. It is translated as CASSLTRGNTEAFF.

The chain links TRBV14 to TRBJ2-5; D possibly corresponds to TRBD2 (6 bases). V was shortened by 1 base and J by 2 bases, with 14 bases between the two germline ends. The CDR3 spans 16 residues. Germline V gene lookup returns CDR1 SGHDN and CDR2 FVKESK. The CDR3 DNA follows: TGTGCCAGCAGCCAAGTGCGCGGGGCCTCGCAAGAGACCCAGTACTTC. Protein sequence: CASSQVRGASQETQYF.

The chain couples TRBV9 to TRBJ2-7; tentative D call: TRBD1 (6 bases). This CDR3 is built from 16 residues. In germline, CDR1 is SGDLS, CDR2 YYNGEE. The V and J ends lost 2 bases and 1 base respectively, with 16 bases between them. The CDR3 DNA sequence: TGTGCCAGCAGCGTGGGACAACCGGGATCATCCTACGAGCAGTACTTC. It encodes CASSVGQPGSSYEQYF. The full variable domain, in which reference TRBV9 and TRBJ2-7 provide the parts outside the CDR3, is DSGVTQTPKHLITATGQRVTLRCSPRSGDLSVYWYQQSLDQGLQFLIQYYNGEERAKGNILERFSAQQFPDLHSELNLSSLELGDSALYFCASSVGQPGSSYEQYFGPGTRLTVT.

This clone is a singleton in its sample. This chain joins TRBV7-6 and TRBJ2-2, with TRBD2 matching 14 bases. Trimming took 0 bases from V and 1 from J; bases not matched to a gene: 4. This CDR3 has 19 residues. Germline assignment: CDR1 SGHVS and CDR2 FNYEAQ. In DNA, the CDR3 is TGTGCCAGCAGCTTAGCCCCCGGACTAGCGGGGGGGAACACCGGGGAGCTGTTTTTT. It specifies CASSLAPGLAGGNTGELFF.

Here the CDR3 reads CASSPQEGYEKLFF. The CDR3 DNA follows: TGCGCCAGCAGCCCGCAGGAGGGGTACGAAAAACTGTTTTTT. The chain recombines TRBV4-3 with TRBJ1-4; TRBD1 might be the D (5 bases). The germline V and J ends were trimmed by 4 bases and 8 bases, with 14 bases remaining between them. The germline CDR1 and CDR2 sequences are LGHNA and YSLEER. The CDR3 totals 14 residues.

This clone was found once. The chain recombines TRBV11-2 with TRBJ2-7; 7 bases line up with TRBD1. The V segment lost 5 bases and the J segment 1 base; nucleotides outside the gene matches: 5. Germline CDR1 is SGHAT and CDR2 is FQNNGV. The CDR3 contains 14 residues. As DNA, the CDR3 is TGTGCCAGCAGCCGTGGACAGGCGTCCTACGAGCAGTACTTC. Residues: CASSRGQASYEQYF.

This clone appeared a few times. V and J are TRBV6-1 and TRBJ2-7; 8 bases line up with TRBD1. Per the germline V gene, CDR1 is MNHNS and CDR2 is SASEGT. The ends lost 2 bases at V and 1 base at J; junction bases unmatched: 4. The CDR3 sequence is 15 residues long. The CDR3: CASSELGTGSYEQYF. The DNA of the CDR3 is TGTGCCAGCAGTGAACTGGGGACAGGTTCCTACGAGCAGTACTTC.

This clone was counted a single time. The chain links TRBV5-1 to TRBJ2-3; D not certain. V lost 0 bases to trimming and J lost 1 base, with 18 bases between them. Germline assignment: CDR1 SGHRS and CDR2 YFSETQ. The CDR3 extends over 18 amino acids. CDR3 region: CASSLGSRANGGTDTQYF. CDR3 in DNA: TGCGCCAGCAGCTTGGGGTCTAGAGCTAACGGAGGCACAGATACGCAGTATTTT. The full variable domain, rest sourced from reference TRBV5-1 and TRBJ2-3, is KAGVTQTPRYLIKTRGQQVTLSCSPISGHRSVSWYQQTPGQGLQFLFEYFSETQRNKGNFPGRFSGRQFSNSRSEMNVSTLELGDSALYLCASSLGSRANGGTDTQYFGPGTRLTVL.

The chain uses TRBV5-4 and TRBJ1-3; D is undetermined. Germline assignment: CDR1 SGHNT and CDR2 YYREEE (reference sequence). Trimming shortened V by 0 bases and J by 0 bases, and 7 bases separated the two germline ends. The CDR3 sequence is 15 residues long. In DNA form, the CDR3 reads TGTGCCAGCAGCTTGGACAACTACTCTGGAAACACCATATATTTT. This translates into CASSLDNYSGNTIYF.

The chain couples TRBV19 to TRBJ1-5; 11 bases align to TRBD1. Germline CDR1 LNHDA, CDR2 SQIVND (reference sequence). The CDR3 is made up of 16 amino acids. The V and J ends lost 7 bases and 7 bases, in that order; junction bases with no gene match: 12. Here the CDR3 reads CASISRDRGTKQPQHF. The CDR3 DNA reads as TGTGCCAGTATTTCAAGGGACAGGGGGACAAAACAGCCCCAGCATTTT.

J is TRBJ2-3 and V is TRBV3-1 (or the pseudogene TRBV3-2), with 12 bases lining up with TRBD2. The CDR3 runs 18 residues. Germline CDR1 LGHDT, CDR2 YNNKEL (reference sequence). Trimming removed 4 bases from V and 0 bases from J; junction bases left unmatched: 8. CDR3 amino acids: CASSPPLGTSGSTDTQYF. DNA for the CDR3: TGTGCCAGCAGCCCGCCGCTCGGGACTAGCGGGAGCACAGATACGCAGTATTTT.

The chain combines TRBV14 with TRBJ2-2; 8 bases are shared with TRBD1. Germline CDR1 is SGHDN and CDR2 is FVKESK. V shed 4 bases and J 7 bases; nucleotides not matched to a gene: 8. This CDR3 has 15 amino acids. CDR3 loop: CASSREQGAIGELFF. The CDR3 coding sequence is TGTGCCAGCAGCCGGGAGCAGGGGGCGATCGGGGAGCTGTTTTTT.

CDR3 in amino acids: CASSPPANYGYTF. Here the CDR3 DNA reads TGTGCCAGCTCACCACCCGCGAACTATGGCTACACCTTC. The V call is TRBV18, the J call TRBJ1-2; the D is unclear. Germline CDR1 and CDR2: KGHSH and LQKENI. This CDR3 is built from 13 residues. The germline V and J ends were trimmed by 0 bases and 2 bases, with 4 bases remaining between them.

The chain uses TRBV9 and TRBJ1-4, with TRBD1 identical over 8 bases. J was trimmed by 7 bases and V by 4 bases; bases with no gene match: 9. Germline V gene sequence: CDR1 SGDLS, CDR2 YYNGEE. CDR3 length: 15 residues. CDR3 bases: TGTGCCAGCAGCTCATCGACAGGGGAGAGTGAAAAACTGTTTTTT. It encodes CASSSSTGESEKLFF.

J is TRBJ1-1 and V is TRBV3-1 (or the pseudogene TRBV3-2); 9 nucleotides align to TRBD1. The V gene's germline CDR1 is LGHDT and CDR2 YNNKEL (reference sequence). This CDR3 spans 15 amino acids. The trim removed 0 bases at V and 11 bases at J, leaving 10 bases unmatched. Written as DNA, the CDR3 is TGTGCCAGCAGCCAAGATAGAGAACAGGGGGCGCGGGCTTTCTTT. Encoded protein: CASSQDREQGARAFF.

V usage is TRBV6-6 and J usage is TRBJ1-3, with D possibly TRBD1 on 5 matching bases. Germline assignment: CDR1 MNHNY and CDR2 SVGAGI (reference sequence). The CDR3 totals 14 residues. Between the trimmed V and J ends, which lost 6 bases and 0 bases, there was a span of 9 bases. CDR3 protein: CASRTASSGNTIYF. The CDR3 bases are TGTGCCAGCAGGACAGCTAGCTCTGGAAACACCATATATTTT.